The 19 T cell receptor beta chains below were found in one sample sequenced in a study of T-cell memory formation after mild COVID-19. TCRdb processed the 5' RACE reads anew with MiXCR; each CDR3 protein has one entry. The sample yields about 39,000 distinct CDR3 sequences, roughly 6.1% seen once. Sequences were obtained from PBMCs or a T cell subset sorted from them (not recorded which). The receptor set was obtained from an adult who had mild COVID-19 (a few samples of this study predate the infection). Cell type and time point are not known.

This clonotype showed up just a few times. The V call is TRBV15, the J call TRBJ2-7, with 9 bases lining up with TRBD1. V trimming: 3 bases; J trimming: 3 bases; junction bases outside the gene matches: 6. The CDR3 has 15 amino acids. The V gene's germline CDR1 is LNHNV and CDR2 YYDKDF (reference sequence). The CDR3 nucleotides are TGTGCCACCAGCAGGGCTGAGACAGGGGGCTACGAGCAGTACTTC. Its protein product is CATSRAETGGYEQYF. Drawing the rest from reference TRBV15 and TRBJ2-7, the complete variable domain is DAMVIQNPRYQVTQFGKPVTLSCSQTLNHNVMYWYQQKSSQAPKLLFHYYDKDFNNEADTPDNFQSRRPNTSFCFLDIRSPGLGDTAMYLCATSRAETGGYEQYFGPGTRLTVT.

The chain combines TRBV5-4 with TRBJ2-6; TRBD2 might be the D (6 bases). Germline-derived CDR1 and CDR2 are SGHNT and YYREEE (reference sequence). This CDR3 region has 18 residues. V lost 3 bases and J 0 bases, leaving 16 bases between the germline ends. CDR3: CASSSRAGMSSGANVLTF. In DNA form, the CDR3 reads TGTGCCAGCAGCTCCCGCGCGGGGATGAGCTCTGGGGCCAACGTCCTGACTTTC.

Ten or more counts support this clonotype. The V and J genes are TRBV7-8 and TRBJ2-1; tentative D call: TRBD2 (7 bases). The CDR3 covers 13 residues. V dropped 3 bases and J dropped 8 bases, with 11 bases sitting between them. Germline values: CDR1 SGHVS, CDR2 FQNEAQ. CDR3 protein: CASSLVGGHEQFF. The CDR3 DNA follows: TGTGCCAGCAGCTTGGTGGGGGGGCATGAGCAGTTCTTC.

CDR3 sequence (DNA): TGTGCCAGCAGCCAAGTTCACAGCTCCTACGAGCAGTACTTC. Protein: CASSQVHSSYEQYF. The rearrangement links TRBV3-1 to TRBJ2-7; D remains unclear. The germline V gene encodes CDR1 LGHDT and CDR2 YNNKEL (reference sequence). This CDR3 is built from 14 residues. V lost 1 base and J 0 bases, leaving 7 bases between the germline ends.

This clonotype was counted a few times. This chain uses TRBV5-1 with TRBJ1-6; the D is unclear. The ends were cut back, 0 bases at V and 9 bases at J, with 10 bases in the middle. CDR3 length: 14 amino acids. Germline loops: CDR1 SGHRS, CDR2 YFSETQ. CDR3 nucleotides: TGCGCCAGCAGCTTGGATCGTTCTATTTCACCCCTCCACTTT. This encodes CASSLDRSISPLHF.

The J gene is TRBJ1-6, the V gene TRBV6-5; D is unresolved. CDR1 and CDR2 from the germline V gene are MNHEY and SVGAGI. The CDR3 has 14 residues. V lost 0 bases and J lost 9, with 9 bases in between. The CDR3 region is CASSYSQLGSPLHF. CDR3 DNA: TGTGCCAGCAGTTACTCACAGTTGGGTTCACCCCTCCACTTT.

This clonotype was detected a few times. The chain uses TRBV7-9 and TRBJ2-1; 7 bases fit TRBD2. The ends lost 3 bases at V and 8 bases at J; junction bases unmatched: 7. CDR3 length: 14 residues. The germline gives CDR1 SEHNR, CDR2 FQNEAQ (reference sequence). DNA for the CDR3: TGTGCCAGCAGCTTTGGCGGGAGTTTGGATGAGCAGTTCTTC. This encodes CASSFGGSLDEQFF.

This clonotype was counted only a few times. This chain uses TRBV6-5 with TRBJ2-1, with D possibly TRBD1 on 5 matching bases. The CDR3 is made up of 15 amino acids. The germline gives CDR1 MNHEY, CDR2 SVGAGI. The V and J ends lost 1 base and 5 bases respectively, with 12 bases between them. In DNA form, the CDR3 reads TGTGCCAGCAGTTACTTGTCAGGGTTCCACAATGAGCAGTTCTTC. The encoded protein is CASSYLSGFHNEQFF.

V and J are TRBV24-1 and TRBJ2-1, with TRBD2 identical over 7 bases. V lost 9 bases and J lost 2; bases outside the gene matches: 6. The CDR3 totals 14 residues. Germline loops: CDR1 KGHDR, CDR2 SFDVKD. The DNA for the CDR3 is TGTGCCACCCGGCCGGGGGGACCCTACAATGAGCAGTTCTTC. It is translated as CATRPGGPYNEQFF.

There are many counts of this clonotype. The CDR3 spells CASSLPPLSTGELFF. CDR3 sequence (DNA): TGTGCCAGCAGCTTACCCCCCCTGAGCACCGGGGAGCTGTTTTTT. The rearrangement uses TRBV11-2 and TRBJ2-2; D uncertain. Germline assignment: CDR1 SGHAT and CDR2 FQNNGV. This CDR3 contains 15 residues. Between the trimmed V and J ends, which lost 2 bases and 4 bases, there was a span of 11 bases.

V is TRBV18 and J is TRBJ2-3; the D is unclear. The ends were cut back, 3 bases at V and 6 bases at J, with 10 bases in the middle. From germline, CDR1 is KGHSH and CDR2 LQKENI. The CDR3 has 13 residues. CDR3 loop: CASSPATPDTQYF. CDR3 coding DNA: TGTGCCAGCTCACCGGCGACTCCTGATACGCAGTATTTT. The variable domain in full, with the rest retrieved from reference TRBV18 and TRBJ2-3, is NAGVMQNPRHLVRRRGQEARLRCSPMKGHSHVYWYRQLPEEGLKFMVYLQKENIIDESGMPKERFSAEFPKEGPSILRIQQVVRGDSAAYFCASSPATPDTQYFGPGTRLTVL.

The chain employs TRBV7-3 and TRBJ2-3, with D maybe TRBD2 (5 bases). Germline V gene lookup returns CDR1 SGHTA and CDR2 FQGTGA. The CDR3 covers 14 residues. The V end was cut by 6 bases, the J end by 4 bases, with 14 bases between. DNA of the CDR3: TGTGCCAGCAGTCGTACTAGTAGCGCAGATACGCAGTATTTT. Translated: CASSRTSSADTQYF.

This clonotype came up many times. The rearrangement uses TRBV15 and TRBJ2-5; D not resolved. Trimming took 1 base from V and 5 from J, leaving 5 bases between them. The CDR3 is 12 amino acids. Germline CDR1 is LNHNV and CDR2 is YYDKDF (reference sequence). In DNA, the CDR3 is TGTGCCACCAGCAGAGCGAAGGAGACCCAGTACTTC. Translated, it gives CATSRAKETQYF.

The V call is TRBV7-8, the J call TRBJ2-7; TRBD1 matches at 8 bases. The CDR3 sequence is 18 residues long. Losses at the gene ends were 1 base for V and 1 base for J; bases not matched to a gene: 12. Germline assignment: CDR1 SGHVS and CDR2 FQNEAQ. The CDR3 loop is CASSLVGRGRSSSYEQYF. In nucleotides, the CDR3 is TGTGCCAGCAGCTTAGTCGGCAGGGGGCGATCCTCTTCCTACGAGCAGTACTTC. Full variable domain (rest looked up from reference TRBV7-8 and TRBJ2-7): GAGVSQSPRYKVAKRGQDVALRCDPISGHVSLFWYQQALGQGPEFLTYFQNEAQLDKSGLPSDRFFAERPEGSVSTLKIQRTQQEDSAVYLCASSLVGRGRSSSYEQYFGPGTRLTVT.

This clonotype has just a few counts. The rearrangement links TRBV29-1 to TRBJ2-1; no clear D. Trimming shortened V by 8 bases and J by 9 bases, and 17 bases separated the two germline ends. The CDR3 totals 12 residues. From germline, CDR1 is SQVTM and CDR2 ANQGSEA. The CDR3 DNA follows: TGCAGCACTCAGACACTGCAAGGTGAGCAGTTCTTC. The encoded protein is CSTQTLQGEQFF.

This sequence joins TRBV30 and TRBJ1-3, with unresolved D. CDR1 is GTSNPN, CDR2 SVGIG, per germline (reference sequence). This CDR3 spans 15 amino acids. Trimming shortened V by 8 bases and J by 0 bases, and 17 bases separated the two germline ends. The chain's CDR3 is CAGTGTPSSGNTIYF. For the CDR3, the DNA is TGTGCCGGAACCGGTACCCCTTCCTCTGGAAACACCATATATTTT. Filled out from reference TRBV30 and TRBJ1-3, the complete variable domain reads SQTIHQWPATLVQPVGSPLSLECTVEGTSNPNLYWYRQAAGRGLQLLFYSVGIGQISSEVPQNLSASRPQDRQFILSSKKLLLSDSGFYLCAGTGTPSSGNTIYFGEGSWLTVV.

At least ten counts were recorded for this clonotype. The chain links TRBV12-3 or TRBV12-4 to TRBJ2-5, with D possibly TRBD2 on 6 matching bases. This CDR3 region has 13 residues. The V gene lost 4 bases and the J gene lost 4 bases, with 10 bases spanning the gap. The CDR3 spells CASSYGSPETQYF. For the CDR3, the DNA is TGTGCCAGCAGTTACGGGAGCCCAGAGACCCAGTACTTC.

There are many counts of this clonotype. The CDR3 DNA reads TGCGCCAGCAGCACCGGGACACTGGATTACGAGCAGTACTTC. The encoded protein is CASSTGTLDYEQYF. V gene TRBV5-1 combines with J gene TRBJ2-7; the D gene is possibly TRBD1 (6 bases). CDR1 and CDR2 from the germline V gene are SGHRS and YFSETQ. The CDR3 has 14 amino acids. Trimming cost V 4 bases and J 4 bases, with 15 bases left between them.

This clonotype showed up many times. The V gene is TRBV5-1, the J gene TRBJ2-5; D is uncertain. Per germline, CDR1 SGHRS and CDR2 YFSETQ. Trimming took 0 bases from V and 0 from J, leaving 12 bases between them. This CDR3 comprises 16 residues. The CDR3 DNA follows: TGCGCCAGCAGCTTGGCGGCACTGGCTGACCAAGAGACCCAGTACTTC. Its translation: CASSLAALADQETQYF.